This is a list of T cell receptor beta chains from one sample in a study of somatic mutations in cytotoxic T cells in rheumatoid arthritis. Here immunoSEQ multiplex PCR was the method, and the copy in TCRdb shows in-frame clones only, minus some. In the table there are about 19,000 clones, approximately 78% of which are singletons. The material sequenced was CD8+ T cells sorted from blood. The receptors here all came from an adult with rheumatoid arthritis. Each CDR3 is given with its conserved first and last residue. Each record gives: V gene, D gene, J gene, clone size, CDR3 DNA, CDR3 protein. A D gene is named only where the DNA matches it firmly. Only part of the rows carry a size: once, few, many, or a class if the clone is expanded.

V gene: TRBV2; D gene: NA; J gene: TRBJ2-5; clone size: NA; CDR3 DNA: TGTGCCAGCAGTGAGGGGGACGCAACCCAGTACTTC; CDR3 protein: CASSEGDATQYF
V gene: TRBV20-1; D gene: NA; J gene: TRBJ1-2; clone size: NA; CDR3 DNA: TGCAGTGCCAGGGGCTACACCTTC; CDR3 protein: CSARGYTF
V gene: TRBV19; D gene: NA; J gene: TRBJ1-1; clone size: once; CDR3 DNA: TGTGCCAGTACCATAAGTTTTGGCAGTCACATGAACACTGAAGCTTTCTTT; CDR3 protein: CASTISFGSHMNTEAFF
V gene: TRBV5-6; D gene: NA; J gene: TRBJ1-5; clone size: few; CDR3 DNA: TGTGCCAGCAGCTTGGCCTTGGGGGGGCTGGGGAGCAATCAGCCCCAGCATTTT; CDR3 protein: CASSLALGGLGSNQPQHF
V gene: TRBV6-5; D gene: NA; J gene: TRBJ1-4; clone size: NA; CDR3 DNA: TGTGCCAGCAGTTACCTTACGGGGGCGGCCTATGAAAAACTGTTTTTT; CDR3 protein: CASSYLTGAAYEKLFF
V gene: TRBV6-5; D gene: NA; J gene: TRBJ2-7; clone size: once; CDR3 DNA: TGTGCCAGCAGAGGACGGGGATTCGAAGAGCAGTACTTC; CDR3 protein: CASRGRGFEEQYF
V gene: TRBV27; D gene: TRBD1; J gene: TRBJ2-1; clone size: NA; CDR3 DNA: TGTGCCAGCACCACCGGACAGGGGCCCTCCAATGAGCAGTTCTTC; CDR3 protein: CASTTGQGPSNEQFF
V gene: TRBV19; D gene: TRBD1; J gene: TRBJ2-7; clone size: NA; CDR3 DNA: TGTGCCAGTAGTATACAACAGGGGGCCGAGCAGTACTTC; CDR3 protein: CASSIQQGAEQYF
V gene: TRBV21-1; D gene: NA; J gene: TRBJ1-3; clone size: NA; CDR3 DNA: TGTGCCAGCTTCAGGGATCGGCTCTCTGGAAACACCATATATTTT; CDR3 protein: CASFRDRLSGNTIYF
V gene: TRBV9; D gene: NA; J gene: TRBJ2-1; clone size: NA; CDR3 DNA: TGTGCCAGCAGCGTAGGAGCGGATCCACTTTTCTTC; CDR3 protein: CASSVGADPLFF
V gene: TRBV7-3; D gene: NA; J gene: TRBJ2-5; clone size: NA; CDR3 DNA: TGTGCCAGCAGCTTGGTTCTCGGGGAGACCCAGTACTTC; CDR3 protein: CASSLVLGETQYF
V gene: TRBV5-5; D gene: NA; J gene: TRBJ2-1; clone size: NA; CDR3 DNA: TGTGCCAGCAGCTTGGCATTTGGGTCCTACAATGAGCAGTTCTTC; CDR3 protein: CASSLAFGSYNEQFF
V gene: TRBV7-9; D gene: NA; J gene: TRBJ2-7; clone size: NA; CDR3 DNA: TGTGCCAGCAGCGAGGGTACCTCCTACGAGCAGTACTTC; CDR3 protein: CASSEGTSYEQYF
V gene: TRBV2; D gene: NA; J gene: TRBJ2-1; clone size: NA; CDR3 DNA: TGTGCCAGCAACGAGGGGGGCGTCAGGGCCGGCGATGAGCAGTTCTTC; CDR3 protein: CASNEGGVRAGDEQFF
V gene: TRBV15; D gene: TRBD2; J gene: TRBJ2-2; clone size: NA; CDR3 DNA: TGTGCCACCAGCGGGCGACGGGGGGGGGACACCGGGGAGCTGTTTTTT; CDR3 protein: CATSGRRGGDTGELFF
V gene: TRBV4-3; D gene: TRBD2; J gene: TRBJ2-7; clone size: NA; CDR3 DNA: TGCGCCAGCAGCCAAGAGGGGACTAGCGAGACATACGAGCAGTACTTC; CDR3 protein: CASSQEGTSETYEQYF
V gene: TRBV7-3; D gene: NA; J gene: TRBJ1-6; clone size: NA; CDR3 DNA: TGTGCCAGCAGCTTAATGGGGGCTAATTCACCCCTCCACTTT; CDR3 protein: CASSLMGANSPLHF
V gene: TRBV7-2; D gene: NA; J gene: TRBJ1-5; clone size: NA; CDR3 DNA: TGTGCCAGCAGCCAAGACAGGCTAGGGGCCAATCAGCCCCAGCATTTT; CDR3 protein: CASSQDRLGANQPQHF
V gene: TRBV5-5; D gene: NA; J gene: TRBJ2-1; clone size: NA; CDR3 DNA: TGTGCCAGCAGCTTAGGAGGGGATGAGCAGTTCTTC; CDR3 protein: CASSLGGDEQFF
V gene: TRBV27; D gene: NA; J gene: TRBJ1-2; clone size: NA; CDR3 DNA: TGTGCCAGCAGTCCCACACCGGGGTTCTATGGCTACACCTTC; CDR3 protein: CASSPTPGFYGYTF
V gene: TRBV7-6; D gene: NA; J gene: TRBJ2-7; clone size: NA; CDR3 DNA: TGTGCCAGCAGCTTACCCGGTGGACGTAGCTCCTACGAGCAGTACTTC; CDR3 protein: CASSLPGGRSSYEQYF
V gene: TRBV19; D gene: NA; J gene: TRBJ1-1; clone size: NA; CDR3 DNA: TGTGCCAGTAGTATATGGCCAGGGACTGAAGCTTTCTTT; CDR3 protein: CASSIWPGTEAFF
V gene: TRBV27; D gene: NA; J gene: TRBJ2-7; clone size: NA; CDR3 DNA: TGTGCCAGCAGTCCAACGGGACTCCGGCCCTCGGGGGAGCAGTACTTC; CDR3 protein: CASSPTGLRPSGEQYF
V gene: TRBV7-6; D gene: NA; J gene: TRBJ2-7; clone size: NA; CDR3 DNA: TGTGCCAGCAGCTTAGGTTCAGGCGAGCAGTACTTC; CDR3 protein: CASSLGSGEQYF
V gene: TRBV19; D gene: NA; J gene: TRBJ1-1; clone size: once; CDR3 DNA: TGTGCCAGTAGTATCACTGTTGGAGGGACTGAAGCTTTCTTT; CDR3 protein: CASSITVGGTEAFF
V gene: TRBV2; D gene: NA; J gene: TRBJ1-5; clone size: NA; CDR3 DNA: TGTGCCAGCAGTGAAGGCTTCGACGAGCCCCAGCATTTT; CDR3 protein: CASSEGFDEPQHF
V gene: TRBV27; D gene: NA; J gene: TRBJ1-3; clone size: NA; CDR3 DNA: TGTGCCAGCAGTCCTACTCCGGGTAGCCTGGGGAACACCATATATTTT; CDR3 protein: CASSPTPGSLGNTIYF
V gene: TRBV9; D gene: NA; J gene: TRBJ2-7; clone size: NA; CDR3 DNA: TGTGCCAGCAGCGTAGGTGTCTTATACGAGCAGTACTTC; CDR3 protein: CASSVGVLYEQYF
V gene: TRBV25-1; D gene: NA; J gene: TRBJ2-7; clone size: NA; CDR3 DNA: TGTGCCAGCGGGACCTCCTACGAGCAGTACTTC; CDR3 protein: CASGTSYEQYF
V gene: TRBV4-1; D gene: NA; J gene: TRBJ2-7; clone size: NA; CDR3 DNA: TGCGCCAGCAGCCAAGACCCAGGGCAGTACGAGCAGTACTTC; CDR3 protein: CASSQDPGQYEQYF
V gene: TRBV30; D gene: TRBD1; J gene: TRBJ2-3; clone size: NA; CDR3 DNA: TGTGCCTGGGGGACAGGGGGCGGCGCAGATACGCAGTATTTT; CDR3 protein: CAWGTGGGADTQYF
V gene: TRBV6-5; D gene: NA; J gene: TRBJ2-2; clone size: NA; CDR3 DNA: TGTGCCAGCAGTTACACCCACAAGACAAACACCGGGGAGCTGTTTTTT; CDR3 protein: CASSYTHKTNTGELFF
V gene: TRBV6-1; D gene: TRBD2; J gene: TRBJ2-1; clone size: NA; CDR3 DNA: TGTGCCAGCAGTGAACTGCAACTAGCGGGGTTGACCTACAATGAGCAGTTCTTC; CDR3 protein: CASSELQLAGLTYNEQFF
V gene: TRBV19; D gene: NA; J gene: TRBJ2-3; clone size: NA; CDR3 DNA: TGTGCCAGTAACCCAGGGGGCTCGCTAGCGGGACTGAGGGATACGCAGTATTTT; CDR3 protein: CASNPGGSLAGLRDTQYF
V gene: TRBV6-6; D gene: TRBD2; J gene: TRBJ2-3; clone size: once; CDR3 DNA: TGTGCCAGCATTTACCATTTAGCGGGAGAGACAGATACGCAGTATTTT; CDR3 protein: CASIYHLAGETDTQYF
V gene: TRBV11-2; D gene: NA; J gene: TRBJ2-7; clone size: NA; CDR3 DNA: TGTGCCAGCAGCTTATCACAGTACGAGCAGTACTTC; CDR3 protein: CASSLSQYEQYF
V gene: TRBV5-8; D gene: NA; J gene: TRBJ2-7; clone size: NA; CDR3 DNA: TGTGCCAGCAGCCCCTACGAGCAGTACTTC; CDR3 protein: CASSPYEQYF
V gene: TRBV21-1; D gene: NA; J gene: TRBJ1-2; clone size: NA; CDR3 DNA: TGTGCCAGCAGCAAATCGGGACAGGGTTTTTTACACGTATATGGCTACACCTTC; CDR3 protein: CASSKSGQGFLHVYGYTF
V gene: TRBV7-8; D gene: NA; J gene: TRBJ2-5; clone size: once; CDR3 DNA: TGTGCCAGCAGCTTAATCGCCCGTGAGACCCAGTACTTC; CDR3 protein: CASSLIARETQYF
V gene: TRBV7-2; D gene: TRBD1; J gene: TRBJ2-7; clone size: NA; CDR3 DNA: TGTGCCAGCAGCCTGCACGGACAGGGCGTCTCCTACGAGCAGTACTTC; CDR3 protein: CASSLHGQGVSYEQYF
V gene: TRBV14; D gene: TRBD1; J gene: TRBJ2-3; clone size: NA; CDR3 DNA: TGTGCCAGCAGATCGACAGGGAAGGGCACAGATACGCAGTATTTT; CDR3 protein: CASRSTGKGTDTQYF
V gene: TRBV27; D gene: NA; J gene: TRBJ2-5; clone size: NA; CDR3 DNA: TGTGCCAGCAGACTCCAGGGGTCCCAAGAGACCCAGTACTTC; CDR3 protein: CASRLQGSQETQYF
V gene: TRBV28; D gene: NA; J gene: TRBJ1-5; clone size: NA; CDR3 DNA: TGTGCCGTACAGGGAAGCAATCAGCCCCAGCATTTT; CDR3 protein: CAVQGSNQPQHF
V gene: TRBV13; D gene: TRBD2; J gene: TRBJ2-3; clone size: NA; CDR3 DNA: TGTGCCAGCAGCTTTCGGACTAGCGGCACAGATACGCAGTATTTT; CDR3 protein: CASSFRTSGTDTQYF
V gene: TRBV4-1; D gene: TRBD1; J gene: TRBJ1-1; clone size: NA; CDR3 DNA: TGCGCCAGCAGCCAAACCGACGTGACAGGGAGCACTGAAGCTTTCTTT; CDR3 protein: CASSQTDVTGSTEAFF
V gene: TRBV12-5; D gene: NA; J gene: TRBJ1-1; clone size: NA; CDR3 DNA: TGTGCTAGTGGTTTACACTTGGGTAGTAACACTGAAGCTTTCTTT; CDR3 protein: CASGLHLGSNTEAFF
V gene: TRBV4-1; D gene: TRBD1; J gene: TRBJ1-3; clone size: NA; CDR3 DNA: TGCGCCAGCTCTACAGGGGCTGGAAACACCATATATTTT; CDR3 protein: CASSTGAGNTIYF
V gene: TRBV28; D gene: NA; J gene: TRBJ2-7; clone size: few; CDR3 DNA: TGTGCCAGCAGGAAACAGGGACGTCTCTACGAGCAGTACTTC; CDR3 protein: CASRKQGRLYEQYF
V gene: TRBV7-2; D gene: NA; J gene: TRBJ2-7; clone size: NA; CDR3 DNA: TGTGCCAGCAGACAAGGCTACGAGCAGTACTTC; CDR3 protein: CASRQGYEQYF